This entry lists 7 T cell receptor beta chains sequenced from one sample in a study of cytomegalovirus exposure and HLA in healthy donors. Amplification used 60 Vbeta primers and 13 Jbeta primers. The data were produced by immunoSEQ multiplex PCR, yet TCRdb's version contains in-frame clones alone and is incomplete. The table gives about 130,000 clones; the top ten clones make up 1.5% to 2.5% of it. Sequences were obtained from PBMCs. These receptors were obtained from a woman aged 55-75 years in good health and CMV-seronegative.

As DNA, the CDR3 is TGTGCCAGCAGCTCTTATAGCGGGGGGAACACCGGGGAGCTGTTTTTT. It encodes CASSSYSGGNTGELFF. The V and J genes are TRBV7-3 and TRBJ2-2, with TRBD2 identical over 9 bases. The germline V gene encodes CDR1 SGHTA and CDR2 FQGTGA. Losses at the gene ends were 4 bases for V and 1 base for J; bases not matched to a gene: 4. The CDR3 consists of 16 residues.

The chain carries TRBV2 and TRBJ2-5; D is perhaps TRBD2 (6 bases). The length of the CDR3 is 14 residues. CDR1 is SNHLY and CDR2 is FYNNEI in the germline V gene. With 4 bases removed from V and 1 base from J, the gap between germline ends came to 10 bases. CDR3 in amino acids: CASSGTNRQETQYF. The DNA of the CDR3 is TGTGCCAGCAGTGGGACTAACCGCCAAGAGACCCAGTACTTC.

The gene calls are TRBV7-9 and TRBJ1-5; possible D gene TRBD1, 5 bases. V dropped 5 bases and J dropped 0 bases, with 14 bases sitting between them. Germline V gene lookup returns CDR1 SEHNR and CDR2 FQNEAQ (reference sequence). The CDR3 totals 16 residues. CDR3 in DNA: TGTGCCAGCAGCCTCACCGGGCAGGGTAGCAATCAGCCCCAGCATTTT. Translation: CASSLTGQGSNQPQHF.

The rearrangement joins TRBV6-1 to TRBJ2-2; D perhaps matches TRBD1 (6 bases). Trimming pared 5 bases from V and 3 bases from J, leaving 13 bases between. CDR3 length: 15 amino acids. The germline V gene encodes CDR1 MNHNS and CDR2 SASEGT. This CDR3 reads CASSPYTGYTGELFF. CDR3 coding DNA: TGTGCCAGCAGTCCGTATACAGGGTACACCGGGGAGCTGTTTTTT.

J is TRBJ2-1 and V is TRBV5-1; D possibly corresponds to TRBD1 (5 bases). The germline V gene has CDR1 SGHRS and CDR2 YFSETQ. Between the trimmed V and J ends, which lost 7 bases and 8 bases, there was a span of 19 bases. The CDR3 spans 14 residues. The CDR3 is CASAVRGMVDEQFF. The CDR3 coding sequence is TGCGCCAGCGCCGTAAGGGGAATGGTAGATGAGCAGTTCTTC.

The rearrangement joins TRBV30 to TRBJ2-5; 10 bases match TRBD1. The CDR3 has 15 residues. V dropped 0 bases and J dropped 5; count of bases not matched to a gene: 6. Germline CDR1 reads GTSNPN; CDR2 reads SVGIG (reference sequence). The CDR3 sequence: CAWSVRGQGRETQYF. In nucleotides, the CDR3 is TGTGCCTGGAGTGTACGGGGACAGGGGCGGGAGACCCAGTACTTC.

The chain links TRBV5-6 to TRBJ1-1; 7 nucleotides line up with TRBD1. The CDR3 length is 17 residues. In germline, CDR1 is SGHDT, CDR2 YYEEEE. V was clipped by 5 bases and J by 6 bases; unmatched bases: 19. The CDR3 here is CASSPWTYRGTVSEAFF. The CDR3 bases are TGTGCCAGCAGTCCTTGGACCTACAGGGGTACGGTTTCTGAAGCTTTCTTT.